A selection of T cell receptor beta chains follows, all from one sample in a study of cytomegalovirus exposure and HLA in healthy donors. Clones were sequenced by immunoSEQ multiplex PCR, and TCRdb holds only the in-frame ones, with some missing. The repertoire has around 86,000 clones, less than 10% of them found once; the top ten carry roughly 2.1%. What was sequenced was PBMCs. These receptors were taken from a man aged 45-65 years in good health and CMV-seronegative. The CDR3 runs from the conserved cysteine through the conserved F or W. A D gene is named only where the DNA matches it firmly. The listing skips clone size in some rows; elsewhere it reads once, few, many or a size class.

d_gene,j_gene,v_gene,abundance,CDR3nt,CDR3aa
-,TRBJ2-4,TRBV18,-,TGTGCCAGCTCACCGGCCATAGGACAGATAGCCAAAAACATTCAGTACTTC,CASSPAIGQIAKNIQYF
TRBD2,TRBJ2-3,TRBV4-3,-,TGCGCCAGCAGCCAGGGGTGGGCGGGAGGCACAGATACGCAGTATTTT,CASSQGWAGGTDTQYF
-,TRBJ1-1,TRBV29-1,few,TGCAGCGTTGAGGATAGGCCAGGCACTGAAGCTTTCTTT,CSVEDRPGTEAFF
TRBD1,TRBJ1-1,TRBV15,-,TGTGCCACCAGCGGGACAGGGGACACTGAAGCTTTCTTT,CATSGTGDTEAFF
-,TRBJ2-2,TRBV5-1,few,TGCGCCAGCAGCTTGGCGGGAGTTACCGGGGAGCTGTTTTTT,CASSLAGVTGELFF
TRBD2,TRBJ2-3,TRBV7-8,few,TGTGCCAGCAGCTTAGTCGTGGTTGGTCTAGCGGGAACTCTAAGCACAGATACGCAGTATTTT,CASSLVVVGLAGTLSTDTQYF
TRBD1,TRBJ2-7,TRBV7-9,few,TGTGCCAGCAGCCCTACAGGGGGCTCATCTACGGAGCAGTACTTC,CASSPTGGSSTEQYF
-,TRBJ1-2,TRBV19,-,TGTGCCAGTACTGACGGCTCAGCAGGGCATGGCTACACCTTC,CASTDGSAGHGYTF
TRBD2,TRBJ2-3,TRBV4-2,-,TGTGCCAGCAGCGCTCTACTAGCGGGAGATCCAGATACGCAGTATTTT,CASSALLAGDPDTQYF
-,TRBJ2-3,TRBV19,-,TGTGCCAGTAGCCGAGGACTGGGCGGCGGAACAGATACGCAGTATTTT,CASSRGLGGGTDTQYF
TRBD2,TRBJ2-1,TRBV28,-,TGTGCCAGCAGTTCCCACGGACTAGCGGGAAAGGAGCAGTTCTTC,CASSSHGLAGKEQFF
-,TRBJ1-2,TRBV2,few,TGTGCCAGCAGGTGGGGGGGCTCGTATGGCTACACCTTC,CASRWGGSYGYTF
-,TRBJ1-3,TRBV10-3,-,TGTGCCATCAGTGAGGAGTTGTCGGGAAACACCATATATTTT,CAISEELSGNTIYF
TRBD1,TRBJ1-1,TRBV9,-,TGTGCCAGCAGCGTCTTCGGACAGGGGGACAAAGCTTTCTTT,CASSVFGQGDKAFF
-,TRBJ1-5,TRBV6-1,few,TGTGCCAGCAGGGAGGCAGGGGATCAGCCCCAGCATTTT,CASREAGDQPQHF
TRBD1,TRBJ1-1,TRBV13,many,TGTGCCACCAGCAGGGGGCTCATGAACACTGAAGCTTTCTTT,CATSRGLMNTEAFF
-,TRBJ2-1,TRBV14,few,TGTGCCAGCAGCCAAGATAAAGCGCCCGCTAAGCAGTTCTTC,CASSQDKAPAKQFF
TRBD1,TRBJ1-1,TRBV28,-,TGTGCCAGCAGTTTAGGTCCATACAGGGGGAACACTGAAGCTTTCTTT,CASSLGPYRGNTEAFF
-,TRBJ2-7,TRBV28,few,TGTGCCAGCAGTTTAAGGCCTAGCGAGTCCTACGAGCAGTACTTC,CASSLRPSESYEQYF
-,TRBJ2-3,TRBV28,few,TGTGCCAGCAGTTCCGCCTTCCGACCCGGAGGGGATACGCAGTATTTT,CASSSAFRPGGDTQYF
-,TRBJ2-1,TRBV9,few,TGTGCCAGCAGAGCGATACCGGGTGGGAGCTCCTACAATGAGCAGTTCTTC,CASRAIPGGSSYNEQFF
TRBD1,TRBJ1-2,TRBV14,-,TGTGCCAGCAGCCAGGGGACAGCCTATGGCTACACCTTC,CASSQGTAYGYTF
-,TRBJ2-7,TRBV5-1,few,TGCGCCAGCAGCTTGGACAGGGTGGGCGAGCAGTACTTC,CASSLDRVGEQYF
TRBD1,TRBJ1-1,TRBV29-1,few,TGCAGCGTATCAGGGGGCACTGAAGCTTTCTTT,CSVSGGTEAFF
TRBD1,TRBJ2-7,TRBV28,-,TGTGCCAGCACCCCCAGAGGGACAGGGGTCTACGAGCAGTACTTC,CASTPRGTGVYEQYF
-,TRBJ2-1,TRBV30,few,TGTGCCTGGAGTGCTAGAGGCAGGGGCATTGGCAATGAGCAGTTCTTC,CAWSARGRGIGNEQFF